Given below is one T cell receptor (beta chain) in context. This clone was seen a handful of times. What antigen it recognizes has not been identified. No clone much larger than this one lies a single base away; base qualities are absent. Sequences MDHEN (CDR1) and SYDVKM (CDR2) are obtained from the germline V gene. The CDR3, cysteine through phenylalanine, is 16 amino acids long. Only the CDR3 DNA is retained, 48 bases long and in frame from the first base. Trimming removed 2 bases from V and 5 bases from J, leaving 15 bases between the germline ends. This specimen's time point label, interpreted: baseline before oral tofacitinib. Peripheral blood and lesional scalp punch biopsies were obtained from patients with alopecia areata. PBMCs were isolated by density centrifugation and stained for CD3, CD4 and CD8, and CD4+ and CD8+ T cells were sorted on a FACSAria. These data belong to a study of CD8+ T cells in alopecia areata listed by TCRdb under 2018. With respect to the entire study: Treated patients were enrolled in an open-label pilot trial of oral tofacitinib, 5 to 10 mg twice daily, for moderate-to-severe alopecia areata. Tofacitinib was given for 6 to 18 months, followed by 6 months of follow-up off drug to assess delayed response and recurrence. High-throughput TCRbeta sequencing was used to examine T cell clonal expansion in alopecia areata in both the C3H/HeJ mouse model and human patients. Scalp tissue and sorted CD4+ and CD8+ peripheral blood T cells from patchy and totalis/universalis alopecia areata patients and from healthy controls were covered by human TCRbeta sequencing. Tofacitinib-treated patients had biopsies at baseline and at 4 and 24 weeks of treatment, with a later scalp biopsy in several patients. Scalp clonality was compared across normal scalp (n=4), patchy alopecia areata scalp (n=8), and alopecia totalis/universalis scalp (n=8). The RNA source kit depended on sample type: the PAXgene miRNA kit for fixed scalp, the miRNeasy kit for PBMCs, and the RNeasy kit for mouse skin. Amplification of TCRbeta CDR3 regions was done by immunoSEQ multiplex PCR using 35 Vbeta forward primers and 13 Jbeta reverse primers. The research as a whole found: Higher clonality and more expanded CD8+ clones were observed in lesional scalp than in normal scalp, particularly in alopecia totalis/universalis, a finding suggestive of antigenic drive. Unlike mouse skin, where gammadelta T cells dominate, normal human skin contains resident alphabeta T cells that get sequenced too, which complicates analysis of the scalp TCR repertoire. Shared TCR sequences between patients were less evident than in mice, which may be partly attributable to HLA diversity in the patient population.

Preparation of the library involved the immunoSEQ multiplex PCR assay. To provide template for TCR sequencing, every sample had RNA extracted and reverse transcribed into cDNA. First-strand cDNA was synthesized with SuperScript III using a 2:1 mix of oligo-dT and random hexamers. A synthetic immune receptor repertoire was used to assess amplification bias, and residual bias was removed computationally. Concerning the study's data processing: After raw reads were preprocessed to remove errors, the CDR3 was defined following IMGT conventions as running from the conserved cysteine to phenylalanine. Clonality was calculated as 1 minus Shannon entropy normalized by log2 of the number of productive unique TCRs. Whether scalp clones were CD4 or CD8 was inferred by matching scalp TCRbeta sequences against CD4 and CD8 repertoires sorted from blood. Held by TCRdb, this immuneACCESS table contains in-frame sequences only and omits some clones. Under half of the omission traces to an unresolved V gene where checked; the cause of the rest is unknown. The V and J calls and clone size come from that table; D and trimming were worked out from the DNA. For this sample there are about 69,000 clones; under 75% appear just once. In total, the top ten clones hold roughly a sixth of the sample.

Specimen: CD8+ T cells sorted from blood, collected at week 0. In this chain, TRBV28 is recombined with TRBJ2-2, with no reliable assignment of the D segment. This TCR was sampled from a human donor with alopecia areata. The CDR3 protein is CASSLIVHSKTGELFF. The DNA sequence is given as TGTGCCAGCAGTTTAATCGTCCACTCAAAGACCGGGGAGCTGTTTTTT.